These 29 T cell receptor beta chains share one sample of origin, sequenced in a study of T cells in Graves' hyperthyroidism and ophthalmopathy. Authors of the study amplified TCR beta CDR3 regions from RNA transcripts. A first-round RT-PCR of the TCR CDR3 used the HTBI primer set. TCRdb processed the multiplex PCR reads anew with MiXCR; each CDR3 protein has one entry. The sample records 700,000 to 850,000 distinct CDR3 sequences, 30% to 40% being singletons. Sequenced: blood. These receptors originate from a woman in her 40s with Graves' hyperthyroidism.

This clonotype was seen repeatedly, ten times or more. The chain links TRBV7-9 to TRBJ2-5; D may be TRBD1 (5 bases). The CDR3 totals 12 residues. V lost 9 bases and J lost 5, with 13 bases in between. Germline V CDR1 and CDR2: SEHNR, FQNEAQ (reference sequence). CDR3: CASGAAGETQYF. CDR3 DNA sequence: TGTGCCAGTGGGGCGGCCGGGGAGACCCAGTACTTC.

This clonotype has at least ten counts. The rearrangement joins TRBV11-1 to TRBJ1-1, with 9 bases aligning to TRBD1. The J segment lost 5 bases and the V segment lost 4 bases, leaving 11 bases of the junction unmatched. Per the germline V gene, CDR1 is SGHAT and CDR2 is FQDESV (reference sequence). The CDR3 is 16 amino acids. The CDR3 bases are TGTGCCAGCAGCTCCTTCCCACACAGGGGGCAGACTGAAGCTTTCTTT. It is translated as CASSSFPHRGQTEAFF.

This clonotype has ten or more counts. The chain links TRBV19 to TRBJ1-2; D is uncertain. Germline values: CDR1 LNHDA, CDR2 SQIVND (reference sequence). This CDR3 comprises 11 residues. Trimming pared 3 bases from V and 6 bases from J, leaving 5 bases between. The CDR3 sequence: CASSISDGYTF. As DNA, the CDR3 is TGTGCCAGTAGTATTTCTGATGGCTACACCTTC.

The CDR3 bases are TGTGCCAGCTCACCGGCGGGCGGCTCTGCCTATGGCTACACCTTC. This sequence encodes CASSPAGGSAYGYTF. The V gene is TRBV7-2, the J gene TRBJ1-2, with D unresolved. Germline lookup yields CDR1 SGHTA and CDR2 FQGNSA. The V end lost 8 bases, the J end lost 4 bases, and 20 bases lay between the germline ends. There are 15 residues in the CDR3.

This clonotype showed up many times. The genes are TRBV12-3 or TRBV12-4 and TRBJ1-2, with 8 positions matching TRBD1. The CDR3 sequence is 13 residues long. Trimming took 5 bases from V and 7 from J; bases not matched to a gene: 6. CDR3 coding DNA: TGTGCCAGCAGTCGGACAGGGACCCTTGGCTACACCTTC. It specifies CASSRTGTLGYTF.

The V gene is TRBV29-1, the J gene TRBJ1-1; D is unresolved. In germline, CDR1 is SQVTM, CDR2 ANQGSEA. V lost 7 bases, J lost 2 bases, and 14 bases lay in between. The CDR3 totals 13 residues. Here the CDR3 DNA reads TGCAGCGGGTGGTGGGGAGGAAACACTGAAGCTTTCTTT. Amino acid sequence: CSGWWGGNTEAFF.

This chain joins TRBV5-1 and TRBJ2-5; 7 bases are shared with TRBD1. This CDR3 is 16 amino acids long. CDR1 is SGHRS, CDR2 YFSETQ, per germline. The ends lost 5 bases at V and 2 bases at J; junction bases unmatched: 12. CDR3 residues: CASSFGQVRAQETQYF. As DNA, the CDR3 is TGCGCCAGCAGTTTTGGACAGGTTCGGGCACAAGAGACCCAGTACTTC.

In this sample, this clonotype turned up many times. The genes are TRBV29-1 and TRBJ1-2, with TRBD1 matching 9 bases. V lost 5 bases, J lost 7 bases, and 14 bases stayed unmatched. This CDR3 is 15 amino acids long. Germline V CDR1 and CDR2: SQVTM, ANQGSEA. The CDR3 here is CSVSGQGPHAGGYTF. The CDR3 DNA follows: TGCAGCGTTTCGGGACAGGGACCCCATGCCGGTGGCTACACCTTC.

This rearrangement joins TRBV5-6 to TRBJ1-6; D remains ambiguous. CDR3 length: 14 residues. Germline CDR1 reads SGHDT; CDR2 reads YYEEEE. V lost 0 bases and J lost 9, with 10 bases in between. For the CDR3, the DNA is TGTGCCAGCAGCTTGGCCCCGGCGATTTCACCCCTCCACTTT. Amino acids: CASSLAPAISPLHF.

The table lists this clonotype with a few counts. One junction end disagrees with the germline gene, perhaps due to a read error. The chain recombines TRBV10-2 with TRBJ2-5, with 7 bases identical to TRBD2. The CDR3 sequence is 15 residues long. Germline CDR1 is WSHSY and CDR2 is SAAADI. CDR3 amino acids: CASSRQRDGRETQYF. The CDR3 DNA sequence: TGTGCCAGCAGTCGTCAAAGGGACGGGAGGGAGACCCAGTACTTC.

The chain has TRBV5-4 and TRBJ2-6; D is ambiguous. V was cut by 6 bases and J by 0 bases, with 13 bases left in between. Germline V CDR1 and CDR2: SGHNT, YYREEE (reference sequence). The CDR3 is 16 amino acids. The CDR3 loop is CASNQRRNSGANVLTF. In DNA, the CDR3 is TGTGCCAGCAACCAAAGGCGGAACTCTGGGGCCAACGTCCTGACTTTC.

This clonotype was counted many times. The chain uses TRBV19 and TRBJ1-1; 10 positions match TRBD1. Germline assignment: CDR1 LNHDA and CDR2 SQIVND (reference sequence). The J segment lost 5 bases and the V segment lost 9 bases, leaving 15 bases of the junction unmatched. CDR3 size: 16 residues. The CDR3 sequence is CASYLGRDRGKTEAFF. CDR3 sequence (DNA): TGTGCCAGCTACCTAGGGAGGGACAGGGGAAAAACTGAAGCTTTCTTT.

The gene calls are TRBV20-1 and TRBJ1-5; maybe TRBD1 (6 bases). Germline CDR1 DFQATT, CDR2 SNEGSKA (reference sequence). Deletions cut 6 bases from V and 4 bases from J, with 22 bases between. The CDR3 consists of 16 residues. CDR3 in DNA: TGCAGTGCCCAGGTGGTGTTACAGGGCCTGAATCAGCCCCAGCATTTT. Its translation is CSAQVVLQGLNQPQHF.

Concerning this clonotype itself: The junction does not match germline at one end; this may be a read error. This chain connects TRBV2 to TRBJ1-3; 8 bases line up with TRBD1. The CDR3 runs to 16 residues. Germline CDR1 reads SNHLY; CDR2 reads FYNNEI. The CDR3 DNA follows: TGTGCCAGCAGTGGCCGGACAGGGCGATGGAGAAACACCGTATATTTT. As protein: CASSGRTGRWRNTVYF. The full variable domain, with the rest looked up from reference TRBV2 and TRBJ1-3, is EPEVTQTPSHQVTQMGQEVILRCVPISNHLYFYWYRQILGQKVEFLVSFYNNEISEKSEIFDDQFSVERPDGSNFTLKIRSTKLEDSAMYFCASSGRTGRWRNTVYFGEGSWLTVV.

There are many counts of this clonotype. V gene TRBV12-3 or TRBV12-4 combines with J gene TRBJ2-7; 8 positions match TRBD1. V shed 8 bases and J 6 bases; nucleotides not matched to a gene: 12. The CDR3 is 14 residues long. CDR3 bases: TGTGCCAGCCACCCAGGGGGCGGTATCGGCGAGCAGTACTTC. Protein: CASHPGGGIGEQYF.

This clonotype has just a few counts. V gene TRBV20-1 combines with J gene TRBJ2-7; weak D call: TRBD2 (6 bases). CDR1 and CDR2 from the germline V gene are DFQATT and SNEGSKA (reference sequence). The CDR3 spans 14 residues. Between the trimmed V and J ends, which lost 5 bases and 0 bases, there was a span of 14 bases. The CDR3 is CSASGTESSYEQYF. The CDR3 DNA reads TGCAGTGCTTCAGGGACTGAGAGCTCCTACGAGCAGTACTTC.

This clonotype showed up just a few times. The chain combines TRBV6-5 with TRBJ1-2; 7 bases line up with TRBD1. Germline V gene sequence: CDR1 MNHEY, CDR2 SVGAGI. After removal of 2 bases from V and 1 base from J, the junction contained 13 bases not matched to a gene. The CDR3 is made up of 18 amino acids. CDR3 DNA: TGTGCCAGCAGTTACGGTGGTGGGGACAGTAAGATTAACTATGGCTACACCTTC. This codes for CASSYGGGDSKINYGYTF.

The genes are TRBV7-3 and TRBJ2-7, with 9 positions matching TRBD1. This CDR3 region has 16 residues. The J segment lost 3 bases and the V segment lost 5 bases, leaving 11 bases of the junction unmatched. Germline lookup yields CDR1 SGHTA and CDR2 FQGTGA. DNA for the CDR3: TGTGCCAGCAGCCCCAGCCCGGGACAGGGCTACTACGAGCAGTACTTC. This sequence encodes CASSPSPGQGYYEQYF.

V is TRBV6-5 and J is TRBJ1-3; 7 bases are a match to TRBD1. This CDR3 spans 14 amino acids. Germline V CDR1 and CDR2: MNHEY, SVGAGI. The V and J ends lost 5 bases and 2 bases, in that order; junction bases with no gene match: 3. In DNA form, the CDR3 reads TGTGCCAGCAGTAAGACAGGGACTGGAAACACCATATATTTT. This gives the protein CASSKTGTGNTIYF.

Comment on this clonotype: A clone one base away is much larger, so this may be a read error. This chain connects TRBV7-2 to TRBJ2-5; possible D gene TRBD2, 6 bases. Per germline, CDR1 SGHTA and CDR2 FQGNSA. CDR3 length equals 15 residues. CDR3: CASSLGGPPGETQHF. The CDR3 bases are TGTGCCAGCAGCTTAGGGGGCCCGCCGGGGGAGACCCAGCACTTC.

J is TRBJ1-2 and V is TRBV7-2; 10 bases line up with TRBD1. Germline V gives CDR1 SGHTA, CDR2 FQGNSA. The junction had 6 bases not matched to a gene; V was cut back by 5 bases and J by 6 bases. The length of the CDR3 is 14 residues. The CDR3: CASSPWTGGHGYTF. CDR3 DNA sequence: TGTGCCAGCAGCCCGTGGACAGGGGGACATGGCTACACCTTC. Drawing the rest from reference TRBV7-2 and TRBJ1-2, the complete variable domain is GAGVSQSPSNKVTEKGKDVELRCDPISGHTALYWYRQSLGQGLEFLIYFQGNSAPDKSGLPSDRFSAERTGGSVSTLTIQRTQQEDSAVYLCASSPWTGGHGYTFGSGTRLTVV.

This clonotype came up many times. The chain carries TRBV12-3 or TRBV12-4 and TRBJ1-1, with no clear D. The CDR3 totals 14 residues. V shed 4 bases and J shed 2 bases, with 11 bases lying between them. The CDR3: CASSSITFNTEAFF. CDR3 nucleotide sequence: TGTGCCAGCAGTTCTATCACTTTTAACACTGAAGCTTTCTTT.

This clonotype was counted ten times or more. CDR3 DNA: TGTGCCAGCAGTGATCAGGGGTGGGGTTCACCCCTCCACTTT. It yields the protein CASSDQGWGSPLHF. The V call is TRBV2, the J call TRBJ1-6; D is perhaps TRBD1 (6 bases). Germline V lookup: CDR1 SNHLY, CDR2 FYNNEI. Trimming cost V 3 bases and J 9 bases, with 12 bases left between them. The CDR3 contains 14 residues.

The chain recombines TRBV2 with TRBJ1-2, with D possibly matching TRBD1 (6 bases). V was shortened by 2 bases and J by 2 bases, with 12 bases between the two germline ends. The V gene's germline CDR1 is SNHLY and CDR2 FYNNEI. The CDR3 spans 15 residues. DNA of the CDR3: TGTGCCAGCAGTGAACAGGGGATCGGCAACTATGGCTACACCTTC. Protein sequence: CASSEQGIGNYGYTF. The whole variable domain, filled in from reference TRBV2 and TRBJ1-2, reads EPEVTQTPSHQVTQMGQEVILRCVPISNHLYFYWYRQILGQKVEFLVSFYNNEISEKSEIFDDQFSVERPDGSNFTLKIRSTKLEDSAMYFCASSEQGIGNYGYTFGSGTRLTVV.

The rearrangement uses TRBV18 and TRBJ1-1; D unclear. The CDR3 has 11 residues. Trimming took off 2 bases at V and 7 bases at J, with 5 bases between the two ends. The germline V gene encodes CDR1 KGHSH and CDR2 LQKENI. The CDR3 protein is CASSPGNEAFF. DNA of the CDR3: TGTGCCAGCTCACCAGGGAATGAAGCTTTCTTT.

The DNA of the CDR3 is TGTGCCACCAGCAGTTTCCGTCAAGACACTGAAGCTTTCTTT. It translates to CATSSFRQDTEAFF. The J gene is TRBJ1-1, the V gene TRBV15, with D unclear. In germline, CDR1 is LNHNV, CDR2 YYDKDF (reference sequence). CDR3 length: 14 residues. The V gene lost 3 bases and the J gene lost 3 bases, with 11 bases spanning the gap.

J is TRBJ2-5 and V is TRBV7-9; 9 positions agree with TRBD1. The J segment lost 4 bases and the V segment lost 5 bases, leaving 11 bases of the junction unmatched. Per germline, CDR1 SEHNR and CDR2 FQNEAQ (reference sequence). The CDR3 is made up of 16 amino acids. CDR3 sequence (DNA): TGTGCCAGCAGCCGCCGCGAGACAGGGGGTTCAGAGACCCAGTACTTC. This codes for CASSRRETGGSETQYF.

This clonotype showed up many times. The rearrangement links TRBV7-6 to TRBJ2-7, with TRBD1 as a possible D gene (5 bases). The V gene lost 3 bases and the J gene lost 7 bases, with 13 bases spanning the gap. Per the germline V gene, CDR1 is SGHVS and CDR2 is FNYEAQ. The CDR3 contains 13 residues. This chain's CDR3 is CASSFKGSGEQYF. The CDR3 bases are TGTGCCAGCAGCTTTAAGGGTTCAGGGGAGCAGTACTTC.

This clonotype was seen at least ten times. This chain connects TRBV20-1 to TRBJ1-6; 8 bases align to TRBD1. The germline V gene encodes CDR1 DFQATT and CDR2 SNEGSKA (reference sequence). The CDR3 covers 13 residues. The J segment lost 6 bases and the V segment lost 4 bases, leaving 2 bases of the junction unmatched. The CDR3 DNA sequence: TGCAGTGCTACTGGACAGGGTAATTCACCCCTCCACTTT. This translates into CSATGQGNSPLHF.